A single sample gave rise to the 15 T cell receptor beta chains below, sequenced in a study of T cell repertoires in cytomegalovirus infection (dated by TCRdb to the late 2010s). The run used an Illumina HiSeq 1500. TCRdb applied fastp at Q25 and MiXCR to the public reads, then kept only in-frame beta chains. All rows with the same CDR3 protein become a single entry with the most common DNA and genes. This sample gives hundreds of thousands of distinct CDR3 sequences in total; about 11% of them show up just once. The ten largest clones capture about a tenth of the sample. Input material: PBMCs. The receptors here all came from a human donor in good health (CMV status not recorded). Some clones in this sample may be carry-over from other donors' samples.

This clonotype was counted many times. The chain links TRBV5-6 to TRBJ2-2; 7 nucleotides agree with TRBD1. This CDR3 is built from 16 residues. Trimming removed 0 bases from V and 5 bases from J; junction bases left unmatched: 7. Germline CDR1 SGHDT, CDR2 YYEEEE. DNA of the CDR3: TGTGCCAGCAGCTTGGTCCTAGCAGGGGGTACCGGGGAGCTGTTTTTT. Translating gives CASSLVLAGGTGELFF.

This clonotype was recorded many times. V and J are TRBV12-3 or TRBV12-4 and TRBJ1-1; D is possibly TRBD1 (5 bases). The CDR3 extends over 14 amino acids. Trimming shortened V by 2 bases and J by 7 bases, and 14 bases separated the two germline ends. CDR3 nucleotide sequence: TGTGCCAGCAGTTTACTGGGGGTGTTATTTGAAGCTTTCTTT. Translating it yields CASSLLGVLFEAFF.

This chain uses TRBV6-5 with TRBJ2-7; 7 bases map to TRBD2. The CDR3 sequence is 16 residues long. Per the germline V gene, CDR1 is MNHEY and CDR2 is SVGAGI. With V trimmed by 2 bases and J by 4 bases, 11 bases remained unmatched. CDR3 sequence (DNA): TGTGCCAGCAGTTACGGGCGGGGGAAGCCAAATTACGAGCAGTACTTC. As protein: CASSYGRGKPNYEQYF.

The sample holds many counts of this clonotype. This rearrangement joins TRBV7-8 to TRBJ2-1; the match to TRBD1 covers 11 bases. The CDR3 extends over 15 amino acids. V dropped 4 bases and J dropped 4; count of bases not matched to a gene: 3. The germline V gene encodes CDR1 SGHVS and CDR2 FQNEAQ. The CDR3, as DNA: TGTGCCAGCAGCTGGGACAGGGGGACTTACAATGAGCAGTTCTTC. Translated: CASSWDRGTYNEQFF.

The chain has TRBV28 and TRBJ2-3; D is uncertain. V shed 4 bases and J shed 5 bases, with 10 bases lying between them. The CDR3 has 13 residues. Germline-derived CDR1 and CDR2 are MDHEN and SYDVKM. CDR3 nucleotide sequence: TGTGCCAGCAGTTCCCAAGACTTAGATACGCAGTATTTT. It translates to CASSSQDLDTQYF.

In its sample, this clonotype was seen many times. This chain links TRBV6-1 with TRBJ2-2; no definite D call. Per germline, CDR1 MNHNS and CDR2 SASEGT. The CDR3 runs to 13 residues. V was cut by 5 bases and J by 1 base, with 5 bases left in between. CDR3 nucleotide sequence: TGTGCCAGCAGTATGTGGAACACCGGGGAGCTGTTTTTT. This gives the protein CASSMWNTGELFF.

The chain couples TRBV18 to TRBJ2-1; a possible D gene is TRBD2 (6 bases). CDR3 size: 14 residues. V lost 1 base to trimming and J lost 7 bases, with 11 bases between them. Germline CDR1 KGHSH, CDR2 LQKENI. The CDR3 protein is CASSPRGGRNEQFF. For the CDR3, the DNA is TGTGCCAGCTCACCACGGGGAGGTCGGAATGAGCAGTTCTTC.

The gene calls are TRBV14 and TRBJ2-7, with a possible D match to TRBD2 (6 bases). V dropped 0 bases and J dropped 12 bases, with 24 bases sitting between them. CDR1 is SGHDN and CDR2 is FVKESK in the germline V gene. This CDR3 has 16 residues. CDR3 region: CASSQEMGTLRAHRYF. The CDR3 nucleotides are TGTGCCAGCAGCCAAGAAATGGGGACTCTCCGGGCACATCGGTACTTC.

Many counts were recorded for this clonotype. This sequence joins TRBV11-2 and TRBJ2-7, with 7 bases that match TRBD1. Germline CDR1 is SGHAT and CDR2 is FQNNGV. V lost 6 bases and J lost 0; bases outside the gene matches: 14. The CDR3 length is 17 residues. The CDR3 loop is CASRTLSGTASSYEQYF. The CDR3 DNA reads as TGTGCCAGCAGAACTTTATCCGGGACAGCGAGCTCCTACGAGCAGTACTTC.

This clonotype came up a few times. In DNA form, the CDR3 reads TGTGCCAGTAGTATAGATTCAACCCCGTACACGCTTGAGCAGTTCTTC. Amino acids: CASSIDSTPYTLEQFF. This chain connects TRBV19 to TRBJ2-1; unclear D gene. CDR1 LNHDA and CDR2 SQIVND come from the germline V gene (reference sequence). The CDR3 is 16 amino acids. The germline V and J ends were trimmed by 0 bases and 9 bases, with 18 bases remaining between them.

The table lists this clonotype with many counts. The chain uses TRBV6-1 and TRBJ1-2, with a weak D call TRBD1 (6 bases). Germline V gives CDR1 MNHNS, CDR2 SASEGT. Trimming took 5 bases from V and 4 from J, leaving 20 bases between them. This CDR3 spans 16 amino acids. CDR3 in amino acids: CASSPLWTASTYGYTF. CDR3 nucleotide sequence: TGTGCCAGCAGTCCTCTCTGGACAGCGAGCACCTATGGCTACACCTTC.

This clonotype was observed a few times. This chain links TRBV19 with TRBJ1-5; D gene unclear. This CDR3 spans 15 amino acids. Germline assignment: CDR1 LNHDA and CDR2 SQIVND (reference sequence). V gave up 2 bases and J gave up 1 base, with 9 bases separating them. This CDR3 is CASSILQWSNQPQHF. The DNA of the CDR3 is TGTGCCAGTAGTATACTACAATGGAGCAATCAGCCCCAGCATTTT.

This clonotype was observed a handful of times. The CDR3 DNA reads as TGCAGTGCTAGAGATATGGGACAATGGGACACTGAAGCTTTCTTT. It codes for CSARDMGQWDTEAFF. The chain is built from TRBV20-1 and TRBJ1-1; TRBD1 might be the D (6 bases). Per germline, CDR1 DFQATT and CDR2 SNEGSKA (reference sequence). V lost 0 bases and J 3 bases, leaving 14 bases between the germline ends. There are 15 residues in the CDR3.

This clonotype appeared many times. The chain uses TRBV28 and TRBJ2-5; TRBD1 matches at 8 bases. CDR3 size: 16 residues. V lost 5 bases and J lost 5; bases outside the gene matches: 13. Looked up from germline, CDR1 is MDHEN and CDR2 is SYDVKM. CDR3 DNA sequence: TGTGCCAGCAGTACCCCTCGACAGGGGACAAGGGAGACCCAGTACTTC. This encodes CASSTPRQGTRETQYF.

This clonotype occurred many times. This rearrangement joins TRBV6-1 to TRBJ1-1; D call uncertain. Trimming pared 4 bases from V and 7 bases from J, leaving 7 bases between. Germline CDR1 reads MNHNS; CDR2 reads SASEGT. This CDR3 contains 11 residues. CDR3 nucleotide sequence: TGTGCCAGCAGTGCTGGGGTTGAAGCTTTCTTT. Its protein is CASSAGVEAFF.